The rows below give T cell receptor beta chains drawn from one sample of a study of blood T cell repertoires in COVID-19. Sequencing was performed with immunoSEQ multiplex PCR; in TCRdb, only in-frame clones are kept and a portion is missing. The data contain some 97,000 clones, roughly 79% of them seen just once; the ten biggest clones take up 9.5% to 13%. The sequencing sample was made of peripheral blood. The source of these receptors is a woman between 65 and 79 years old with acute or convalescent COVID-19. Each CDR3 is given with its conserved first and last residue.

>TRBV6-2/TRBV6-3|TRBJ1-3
CASSYESGNTIYF
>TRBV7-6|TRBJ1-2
CASSFLSGQGIGGYTF
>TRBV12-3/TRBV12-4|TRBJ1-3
CASSRGYTIYF
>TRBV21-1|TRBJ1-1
CASSKEEYTEAFF
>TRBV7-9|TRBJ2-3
CASSGMRTDTQYF
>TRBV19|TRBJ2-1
CASSILLGQGNNEQFF
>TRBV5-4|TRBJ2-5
CASSLGGGEETQYF
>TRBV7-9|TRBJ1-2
CASSQTGKGNGYTF
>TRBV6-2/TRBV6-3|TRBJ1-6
CASSLGGSPLHF
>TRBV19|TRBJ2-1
CASSGVNEQFF
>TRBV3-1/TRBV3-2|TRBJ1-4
CASSPRRYEKLFF
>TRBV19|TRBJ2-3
CASSIGLATDTQYF
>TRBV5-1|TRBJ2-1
CASSFDRGYNEQFF
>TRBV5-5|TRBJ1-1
CASSLTGSWTEAFF
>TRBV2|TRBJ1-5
CASSTGTAENQPQHF
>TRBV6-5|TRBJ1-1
CASSSTGGVTEAFF
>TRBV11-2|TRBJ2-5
CASSPRGASGVGETQYF
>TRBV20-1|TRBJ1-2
CSASGVDNTF
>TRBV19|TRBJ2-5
CASSTGRLETQYF
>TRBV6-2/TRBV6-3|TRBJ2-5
CASSSGGRETQYF
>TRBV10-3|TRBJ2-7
CAISERGGAGEQYF
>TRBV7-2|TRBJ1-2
CASSLGGGKGYGYTF
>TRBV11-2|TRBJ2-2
CASSLSLAGELFF
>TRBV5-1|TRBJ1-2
CASRGHLGNYGYTF
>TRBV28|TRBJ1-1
CASSGGQGVGTEAFF
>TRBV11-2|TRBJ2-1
CASSSPGLGRNEQFF
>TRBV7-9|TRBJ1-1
CASSLQGFAEAFF